This TCR beta chain was identified during a study of T-cell reconstitution after alpha-beta-depleted transplantation in children. Using unique molecular identifiers, the investigators prepared the TCRbeta library. TCRdb re-derived calls from the PCR reads in MiXCR, one entry per CDR3 protein. This table holds 350,000 to 500,000 distinct CDR3 sequences, around two fifths found once. This clonotype appeared many times. Trimming took off 5 bases at V and 3 bases at J, with 13 bases between the two ends. The CDR3 runs 14 residues. The material was PBMCs, obtained before TCRalphabeta/CD19-depleted stem cell transplant. The sequence came from a girl aged 2 to 10 with aplastic anemia, due to receive a stem cell transplant. The rearrangement joins TRBV12-3 or TRBV12-4 to TRBJ2-5, with D perhaps TRBD2 (6 bases). The CDR3 spells CASSPGEREETQYF. CDR3 DNA: TGTGCCAGCAGTCCGGGAGAGAGGGAAGAGACCCAGTACTTC.